These 14 T cell receptor beta chains share one sample of origin, sequenced in a study of spatial heterogeneity in lung cancer. Their antigen targets remain unknown. Described time point: sample taken at primary tumor resection. TCRdb processed the 5' RACE reads anew with MiXCR; each CDR3 protein has one entry. The table has about 10,000 distinct CDR3 sequences, about 12% seen once. General study results and limits: Mutation counts in tumors were tracked by counts of expanded intratumoral alpha and beta TCRs.

This specimen was lung tumor tissue, taken at surgery. Every receptor here comes from a female donor with early-stage non-small cell lung cancer.

This clonotype turned up a few times. The chain recombines TRBV6-6 with TRBJ1-2; D gene uncertain. From germline, CDR1 is MNHNY and CDR2 SVGAGI (reference sequence). V was cut by 6 bases and J by 0 bases, with 17 bases left in between. This CDR3 has 16 residues. The CDR3 nucleotides read TGTGCCAGCAGCTCTTACTTGGACGGCGCTAACTATGGCTACACCTTC. This gives the protein CASSSYLDGANYGYTF.

This clonotype was seen only a few times. J is TRBJ2-1 and V is TRBV30, with unresolved D. The CDR3 covers 11 residues. V dropped 1 base and J dropped 8 bases, with 6 bases sitting between them. The V gene's germline CDR1 is GTSNPN and CDR2 SVGIG (reference sequence). The CDR3 sequence is CAWSAQYEQFF. CDR3 coding DNA: TGTGCCTGGAGTGCGCAGTATGAGCAGTTCTTC.

This clonotype came up many times. The V gene is TRBV10-3, the J gene TRBJ2-5; D is undetermined. V was cut by 0 bases and J by 4 bases, with 3 bases left in between. The CDR3 is made up of 12 amino acids. Germline lookup yields CDR1 ENHRY and CDR2 SYGVKD. The CDR3 DNA follows: TGTGCCATCAGTGAGTCAACAGAGACCCAGTACTTC. This codes for CAISESTETQYF.

This clonotype is medium-sized in the sample. V gene TRBV10-3 combines with J gene TRBJ2-7, with TRBD1 matching over 8 bases. The CDR3 is made up of 16 amino acids. The V and J ends lost 0 bases and 3 bases, in that order; junction bases with no gene match: 7. CDR1 is ENHRY and CDR2 is SYGVKD in the germline V gene. In DNA form, the CDR3 reads TGTGCCATCAGTGAGTCGGGGCAGGGGGCCGGCTACGAGCAGTACTTC. This sequence encodes CAISESGQGAGYEQYF.

CDR3 nucleotides: TGTGCCAGCAGCCTTGGGAGACAGGAGTCTGGCTACACCTTC. Amino acid sequence: CASSLGRQESGYTF. The chain uses TRBV12-3 or TRBV12-4 and TRBJ1-2, with D perhaps TRBD1 (6 bases). The V and J ends lost 6 bases and 7 bases respectively, with 18 bases between them. The CDR3 totals 14 residues.

This clonotype has a count of ten or more. The chain joins TRBV18 to TRBJ2-5; D uncertain. This CDR3 comprises 11 residues. Trimming took 1 base from V and 5 from J, leaving 2 bases between them. Germline V gene lookup returns CDR1 KGHSH and CDR2 LQKENI. The CDR3 coding sequence is TGTGCCAGCTCACCACGTGAGACCCAGTACTTC. Translation: CASSPRETQYF.

This clonotype was observed at least ten times. The V call is TRBV7-2, the J call TRBJ2-1; 10 bases map to TRBD2. J was trimmed by 13 bases and V by 3 bases; bases with no gene match: 15. The CDR3 loop spans 16 amino acids. From germline, CDR1 is SGHTA and CDR2 FQGNSA. The CDR3: CASSLQGGLAKQGQFF. The CDR3 coding sequence is TGTGCCAGCAGCTTGCAAGGGGGACTAGCGAAACAGGGTCAGTTCTTC.

This clonotype appeared a single time. The rearrangement uses TRBV6-2 or TRBV6-3 and TRBJ1-5; D remains ambiguous. This CDR3 has 13 amino acids. Germline loops: CDR1 MNHEY, CDR2 SVGEGT. With 0 bases removed from V and 5 bases from J, the gap between germline ends came to 5 bases. The CDR3 nucleotides are TGTGCCAGCAGTTACTCAAGGGATCAGCCCCAGCATTTT. Translating gives CASSYSRDQPQHF.

This clonotype was seen repeatedly, ten times or more. The chain recombines TRBV6-2 or TRBV6-3 with TRBJ2-3, with 7 bases identical to TRBD2. The V gene end was trimmed by 2 bases and the J gene end by 2 bases; junction bases not matched to a gene: 7. The length of the CDR3 is 16 residues. CDR1 and CDR2 (germline): MNHEY, SVGEGT. This CDR3 reads CASSYDRAGLTDTQYF. DNA for the CDR3: TGTGCCAGCAGTTACGATCGAGCGGGACTCACAGATACGCAGTATTTT.

This clonotype was observed many times. The chain uses TRBV30 and TRBJ2-5, with D unclear. V shed 4 bases and J shed 9 bases, with 18 bases lying between them. Germline values: CDR1 GTSNPN, CDR2 SVGIG (reference sequence). The CDR3 loop spans 13 amino acids. The CDR3 is CAWIGPANGAQYF. DNA of the CDR3: TGTGCCTGGATCGGACCTGCTAATGGGGCCCAGTACTTC.

This clonotype was recorded many times. The chain links TRBV11-2 to TRBJ1-1; D is ambiguous. Between the trimmed V and J ends, which lost 5 bases and 5 bases, there was a span of 6 bases. Per germline, CDR1 SGHAT and CDR2 FQNNGV. This CDR3 has 11 residues. The CDR3 region has the DNA TGTGCCAGCAGCGCGTGGACTGAAGCTTTCTTT. Protein sequence: CASSAWTEAFF.

This clonotype occurred many times. The J gene is TRBJ2-7, the V gene TRBV7-9; D might be TRBD2 (5 bases). This CDR3 is 15 amino acids long. Germline V gives CDR1 SEHNR, CDR2 FQNEAQ (reference sequence). V was clipped by 4 bases and J by 2 bases, with 15 bases between them. CDR3 sequence (DNA): TGTGCCAGCAGCTCCCTCCGACGGGGAGCCTACGAGCAGTACTTC. It is translated as CASSSLRRGAYEQYF.

This clonotype has a count of ten or more. V and J are TRBV12-3 or TRBV12-4 and TRBJ2-1; D call uncertain. Trimming cost V 8 bases and J 16 bases, with 12 bases left between them. CDR3 length: 9 amino acids. The CDR3 region has the DNA TGTGCCAGCGGGTTGCCGGCTTTCTTC. This translates into CASGLPAFF.

J is TRBJ2-3 and V is TRBV5-1; 10 bases fit TRBD2. The length of the CDR3 is 15 residues. The V gene end was trimmed by 0 bases and the J gene end by 3 bases; junction bases not matched to a gene: 1. Germline CDR1 reads SGHRS; CDR2 reads YFSETQ. CDR3 sequence reads: CASSLVLAGTDTQYF. The CDR3 DNA reads as TGCGCCAGCAGCTTGGTACTAGCGGGAACAGATACGCAGTATTTT.